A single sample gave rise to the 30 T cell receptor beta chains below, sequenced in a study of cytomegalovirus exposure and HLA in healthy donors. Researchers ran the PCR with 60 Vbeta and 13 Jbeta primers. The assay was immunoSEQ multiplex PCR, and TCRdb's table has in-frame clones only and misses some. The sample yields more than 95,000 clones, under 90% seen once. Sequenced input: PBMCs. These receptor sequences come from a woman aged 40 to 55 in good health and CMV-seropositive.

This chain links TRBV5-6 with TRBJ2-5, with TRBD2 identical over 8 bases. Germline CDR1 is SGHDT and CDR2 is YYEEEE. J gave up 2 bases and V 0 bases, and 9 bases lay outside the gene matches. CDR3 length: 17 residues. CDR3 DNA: TGTGCCAGCAGCTTGGGCCTTGGTGTAGCGGGGCAAGAGACCCAGTACTTC. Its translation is CASSLGLGVAGQETQYF.

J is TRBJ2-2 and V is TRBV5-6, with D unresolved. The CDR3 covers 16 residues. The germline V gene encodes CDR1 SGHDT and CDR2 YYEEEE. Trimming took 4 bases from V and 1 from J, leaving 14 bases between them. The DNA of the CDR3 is TGTGCCAGCAGCCAGACGGCGGCAGTGAACACCGGGGAGCTGTTTTTT. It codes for CASSQTAAVNTGELFF.

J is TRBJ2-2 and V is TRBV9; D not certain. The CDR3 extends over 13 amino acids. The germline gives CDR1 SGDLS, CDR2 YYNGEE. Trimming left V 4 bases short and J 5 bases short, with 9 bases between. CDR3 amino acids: CASSSRWTGELFF. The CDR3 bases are TGTGCCAGCAGCTCCAGGTGGACCGGGGAGCTGTTTTTT.

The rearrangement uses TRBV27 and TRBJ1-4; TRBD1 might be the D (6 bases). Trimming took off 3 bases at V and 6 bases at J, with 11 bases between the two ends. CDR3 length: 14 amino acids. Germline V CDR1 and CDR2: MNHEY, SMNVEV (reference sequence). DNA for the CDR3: TGTGCCAGCAGTTTCTTGGCAGGGGATGAAAAACTGTTTTTT. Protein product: CASSFLAGDEKLFF.

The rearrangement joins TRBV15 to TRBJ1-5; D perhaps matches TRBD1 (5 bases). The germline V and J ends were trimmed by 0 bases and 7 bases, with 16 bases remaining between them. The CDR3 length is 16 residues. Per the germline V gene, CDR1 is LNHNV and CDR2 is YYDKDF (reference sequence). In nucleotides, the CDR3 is TGTGCCACCAGCAGAGATCTTCCGGGACTCACGCAGCCCCAGCATTTT. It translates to CATSRDLPGLTQPQHF.

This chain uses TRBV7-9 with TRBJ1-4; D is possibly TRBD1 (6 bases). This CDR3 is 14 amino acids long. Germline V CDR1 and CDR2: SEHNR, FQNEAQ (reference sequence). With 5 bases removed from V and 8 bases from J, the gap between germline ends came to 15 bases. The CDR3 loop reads CASSPPGVGEKLFF. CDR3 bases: TGTGCCAGCAGCCCTCCAGGGGTGGGGGAAAAACTGTTTTTT. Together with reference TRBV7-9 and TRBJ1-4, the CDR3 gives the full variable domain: DTGVSQNPRHKITKRGQNVTFRCDPISEHNRLYWYRQTLGQGPEFLTYFQNEAQLEKSRLLSDRFSAERPKGSFSTLEIQRTEQGDSAMYLCASSPPGVGEKLFFGSGTQLSVL.

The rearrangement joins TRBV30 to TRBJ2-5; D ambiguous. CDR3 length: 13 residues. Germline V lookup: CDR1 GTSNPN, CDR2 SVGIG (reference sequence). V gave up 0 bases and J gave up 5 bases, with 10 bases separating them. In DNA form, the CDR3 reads TGTGCCTGGAGTGTACCGGGTAGGGAGACCCAGTACTTC. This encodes CAWSVPGRETQYF. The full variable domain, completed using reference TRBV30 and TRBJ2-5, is SQTIHQWPATLVQPVGSPLSLECTVEGTSNPNLYWYRQAAGRGLQLLFYSVGIGQISSEVPQNLSASRPQDRQFILSSKKLLLSDSGFYLCAWSVPGRETQYFGPGTRLLVL.

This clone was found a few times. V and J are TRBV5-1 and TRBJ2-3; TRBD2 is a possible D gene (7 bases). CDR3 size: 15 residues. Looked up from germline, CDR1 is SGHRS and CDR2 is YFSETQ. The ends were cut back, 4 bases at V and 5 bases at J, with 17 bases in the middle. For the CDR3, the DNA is TGCGCCAGCAGCCTCAGGGGCCCTAGCGGAGATACGCAGTATTTT. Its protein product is CASSLRGPSGDTQYF.

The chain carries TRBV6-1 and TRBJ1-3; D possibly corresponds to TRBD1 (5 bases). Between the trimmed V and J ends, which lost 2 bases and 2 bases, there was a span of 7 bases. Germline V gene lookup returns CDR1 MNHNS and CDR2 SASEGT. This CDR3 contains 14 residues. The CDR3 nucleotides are TGTGCCAGCAGTGAATCGGGGGCTGGAAACACCATATATTTT. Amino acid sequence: CASSESGAGNTIYF.

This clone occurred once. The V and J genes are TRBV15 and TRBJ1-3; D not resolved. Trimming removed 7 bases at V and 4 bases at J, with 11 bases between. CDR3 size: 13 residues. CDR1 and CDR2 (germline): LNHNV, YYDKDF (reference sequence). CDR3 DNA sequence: TGTGCCACCAAGTCCGGAGAGGGAAACACCATATATTTT. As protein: CATKSGEGNTIYF. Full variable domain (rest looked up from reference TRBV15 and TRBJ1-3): DAMVIQNPRYQVTQFGKPVTLSCSQTLNHNVMYWYQQKSSQAPKLLFHYYDKDFNNEADTPDNFQSRRPNTSFCFLDIRSPGLGDTAMYLCATKSGEGNTIYFGEGSWLTVV.

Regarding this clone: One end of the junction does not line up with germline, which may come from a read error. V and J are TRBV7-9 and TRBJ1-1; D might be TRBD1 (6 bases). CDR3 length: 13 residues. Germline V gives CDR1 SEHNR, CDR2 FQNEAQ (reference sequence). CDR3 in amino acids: CSSSLQGSTEAFF. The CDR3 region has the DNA TGTTCCAGCAGCTTACAGGGCAGCACTGAAGCTTTCTTT.

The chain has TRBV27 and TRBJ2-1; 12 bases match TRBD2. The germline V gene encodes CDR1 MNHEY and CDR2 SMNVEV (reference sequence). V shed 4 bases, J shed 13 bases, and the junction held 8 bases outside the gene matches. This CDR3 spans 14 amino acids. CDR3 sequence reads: CASSSPTSGRNQFF. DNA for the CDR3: TGTGCCAGCAGTTCCCCGACTAGCGGGAGAAATCAGTTCTTC.

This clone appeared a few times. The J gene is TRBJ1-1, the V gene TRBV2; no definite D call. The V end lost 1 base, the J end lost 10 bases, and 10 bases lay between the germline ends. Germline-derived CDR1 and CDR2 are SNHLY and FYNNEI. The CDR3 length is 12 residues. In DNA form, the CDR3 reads TGTGCCAGCAGTGAAGGGGCCCGCCGAGCTTTCTTT. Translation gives CASSEGARRAFF.

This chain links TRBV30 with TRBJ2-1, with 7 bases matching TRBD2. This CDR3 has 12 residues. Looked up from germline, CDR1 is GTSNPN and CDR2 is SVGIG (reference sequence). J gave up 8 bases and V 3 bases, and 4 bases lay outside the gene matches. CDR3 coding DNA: TGTGCCTGGAGGGGGGGGTACTATGAGCAGTTCTTC. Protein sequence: CAWRGGYYEQFF.

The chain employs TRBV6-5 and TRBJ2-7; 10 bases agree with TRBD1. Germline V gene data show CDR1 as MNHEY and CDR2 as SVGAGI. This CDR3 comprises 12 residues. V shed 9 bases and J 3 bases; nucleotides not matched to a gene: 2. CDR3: CASRTGGYEQYF. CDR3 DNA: TGTGCCAGTCGGACAGGGGGCTACGAGCAGTACTTC.

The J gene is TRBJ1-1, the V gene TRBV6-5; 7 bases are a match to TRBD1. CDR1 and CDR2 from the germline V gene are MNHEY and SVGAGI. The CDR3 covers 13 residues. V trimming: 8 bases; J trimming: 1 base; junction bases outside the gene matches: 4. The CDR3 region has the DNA TGTGCCAGCTCCCACAGGGGGAACACTGAAGCTTTCTTT. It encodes CASSHRGNTEAFF.

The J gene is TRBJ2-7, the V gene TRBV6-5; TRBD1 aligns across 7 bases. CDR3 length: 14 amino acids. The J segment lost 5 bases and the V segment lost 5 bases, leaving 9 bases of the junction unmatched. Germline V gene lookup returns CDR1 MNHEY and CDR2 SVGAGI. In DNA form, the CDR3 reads TGTGCCAGCAGTCGGACAGGCGACAGGGACGAGCAGTACTTC. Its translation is CASSRTGDRDEQYF.

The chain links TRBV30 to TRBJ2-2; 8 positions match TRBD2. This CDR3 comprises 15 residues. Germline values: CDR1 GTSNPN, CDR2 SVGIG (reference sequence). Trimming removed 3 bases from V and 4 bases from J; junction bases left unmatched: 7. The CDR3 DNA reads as TGTGCCTGGAGGGGGGCCGGACTAGCCACCGGGGAGCTGTTTTTT. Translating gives CAWRGAGLATGELFF.

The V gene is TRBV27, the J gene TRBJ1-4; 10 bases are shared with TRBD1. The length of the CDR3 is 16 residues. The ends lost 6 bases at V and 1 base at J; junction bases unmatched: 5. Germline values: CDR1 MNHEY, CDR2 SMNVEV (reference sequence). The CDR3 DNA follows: TGTGCCAGCAGACCGACAGGGGGCATAACTAATGAAAAACTGTTTTTT. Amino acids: CASRPTGGITNEKLFF.

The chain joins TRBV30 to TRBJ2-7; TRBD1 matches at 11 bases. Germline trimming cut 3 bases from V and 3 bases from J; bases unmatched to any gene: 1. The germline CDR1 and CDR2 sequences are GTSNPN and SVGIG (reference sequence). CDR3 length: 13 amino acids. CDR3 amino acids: CAWRDRGLYEQYF. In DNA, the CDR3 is TGTGCCTGGAGGGACAGGGGGCTCTACGAGCAGTACTTC.

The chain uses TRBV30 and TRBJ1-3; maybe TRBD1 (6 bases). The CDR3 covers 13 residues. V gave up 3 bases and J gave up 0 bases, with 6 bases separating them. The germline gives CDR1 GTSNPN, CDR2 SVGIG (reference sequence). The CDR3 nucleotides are TGTGCCTGGAGGGACAGCTCTGGAAACACCATATATTTT. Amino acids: CAWRDSSGNTIYF.

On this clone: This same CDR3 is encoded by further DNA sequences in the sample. DNA of the CDR3: TGCGCCAGCAGCCCGGGGGGATACGAGCAGTACTTC. The encoded protein is CASSPGGYEQYF. The rearrangement links TRBV5-1 to TRBJ2-7, with 7 bases identical to TRBD2. The V gene's germline CDR1 is SGHRS and CDR2 YFSETQ. This CDR3 comprises 12 residues. V shed 4 bases, J shed 4 bases, and the junction held 2 bases outside the gene matches.

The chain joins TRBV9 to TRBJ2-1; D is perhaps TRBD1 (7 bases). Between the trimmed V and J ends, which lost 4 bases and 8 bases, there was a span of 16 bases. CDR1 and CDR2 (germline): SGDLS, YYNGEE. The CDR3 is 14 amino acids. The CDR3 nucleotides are TGTGCCAGCAGCCCCCAGGGGGGCAGGGATGAGCAGTTCTTC. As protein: CASSPQGGRDEQFF.

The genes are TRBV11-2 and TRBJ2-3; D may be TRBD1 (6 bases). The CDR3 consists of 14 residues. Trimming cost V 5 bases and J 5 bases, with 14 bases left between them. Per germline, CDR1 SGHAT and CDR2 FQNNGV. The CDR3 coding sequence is TGTGCCAGCAGCCGTGGGGCAGGGGAAGATACGCAGTATTTT. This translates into CASSRGAGEDTQYF.

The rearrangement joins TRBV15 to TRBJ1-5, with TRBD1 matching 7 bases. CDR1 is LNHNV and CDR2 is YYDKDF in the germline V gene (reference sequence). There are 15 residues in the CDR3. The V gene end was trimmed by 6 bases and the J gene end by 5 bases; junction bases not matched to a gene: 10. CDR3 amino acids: CATSNPGTADQPQHF. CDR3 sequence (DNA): TGTGCCACCAGTAACCCTGGGACAGCGGATCAGCCCCAGCATTTT. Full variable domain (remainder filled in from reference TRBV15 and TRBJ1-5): DAMVIQNPRYQVTQFGKPVTLSCSQTLNHNVMYWYQQKSSQAPKLLFHYYDKDFNNEADTPDNFQSRRPNTSFCFLDIRSPGLGDTAMYLCATSNPGTADQPQHFGDGTRLSIL.

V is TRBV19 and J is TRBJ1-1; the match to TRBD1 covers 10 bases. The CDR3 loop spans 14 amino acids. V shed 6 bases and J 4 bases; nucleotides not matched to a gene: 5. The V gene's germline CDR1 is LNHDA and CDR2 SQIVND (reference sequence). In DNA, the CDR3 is TGTGCCAGTAGAGGACAGGGGGTGGGCACTGAAGCTTTCTTT. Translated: CASRGQGVGTEAFF. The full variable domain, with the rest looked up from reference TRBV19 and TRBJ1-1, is DGGITQSPKYLFRKEGQNVTLSCEQNLNHDAMYWYRQDPGQGLRLIYYSQIVNDFQKGDIAEGYSVSREKKESFPLTVTSAQKNPTAFYLCASRGQGVGTEAFFGQGTRLTVV.

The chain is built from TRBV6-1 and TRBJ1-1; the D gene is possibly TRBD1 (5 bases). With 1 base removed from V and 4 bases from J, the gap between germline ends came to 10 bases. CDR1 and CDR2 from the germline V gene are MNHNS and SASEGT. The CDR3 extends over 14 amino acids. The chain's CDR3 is CASSEDAGTTEAFF. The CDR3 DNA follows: TGTGCCAGCAGTGAAGATGCGGGGACCACTGAAGCTTTCTTT.

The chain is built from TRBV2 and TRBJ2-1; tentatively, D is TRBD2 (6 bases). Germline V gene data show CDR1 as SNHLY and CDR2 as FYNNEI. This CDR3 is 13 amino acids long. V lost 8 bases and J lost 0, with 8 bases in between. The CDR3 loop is CASRDFSYNEQFF. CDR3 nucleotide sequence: TGTGCCAGCCGGGACTTCTCCTACAATGAGCAGTTCTTC. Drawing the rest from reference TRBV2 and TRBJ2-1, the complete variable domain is EPEVTQTPSHQVTQMGQEVILRCVPISNHLYFYWYRQILGQKVEFLVSFYNNEISEKSEIFDDQFSVERPDGSNFTLKIRSTKLEDSAMYFCASRDFSYNEQFFGPGTRLTVL.

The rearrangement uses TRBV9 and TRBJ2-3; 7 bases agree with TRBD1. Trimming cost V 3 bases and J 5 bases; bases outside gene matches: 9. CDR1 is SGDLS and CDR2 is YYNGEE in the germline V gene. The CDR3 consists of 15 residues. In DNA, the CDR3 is TGTGCCAGCAGCGACCCCGGGACAGAAAAAGATACGCAGTATTTT. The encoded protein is CASSDPGTEKDTQYF.

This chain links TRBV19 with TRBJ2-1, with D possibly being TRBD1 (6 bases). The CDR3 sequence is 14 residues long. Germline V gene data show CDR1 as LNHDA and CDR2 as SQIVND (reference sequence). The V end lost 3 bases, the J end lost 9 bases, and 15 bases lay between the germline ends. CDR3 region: CASSIAPRQVEQFF. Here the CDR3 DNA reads TGTGCCAGTAGTATTGCCCCACGACAGGTTGAGCAGTTCTTC.